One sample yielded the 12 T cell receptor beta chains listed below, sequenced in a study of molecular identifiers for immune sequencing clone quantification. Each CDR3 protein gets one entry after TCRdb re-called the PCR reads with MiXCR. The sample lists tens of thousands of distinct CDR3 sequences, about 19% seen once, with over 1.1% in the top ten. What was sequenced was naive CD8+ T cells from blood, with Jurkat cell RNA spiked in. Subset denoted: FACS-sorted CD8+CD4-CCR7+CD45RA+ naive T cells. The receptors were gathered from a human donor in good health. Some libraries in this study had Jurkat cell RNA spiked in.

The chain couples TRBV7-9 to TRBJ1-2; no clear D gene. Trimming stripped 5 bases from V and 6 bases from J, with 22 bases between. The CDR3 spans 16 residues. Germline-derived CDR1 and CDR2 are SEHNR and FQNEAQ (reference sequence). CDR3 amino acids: CASSPLETEGLHGYTF. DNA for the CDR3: TGTGCCAGCAGCCCCTTAGAAACAGAGGGTTTGCATGGCTACACCTTC. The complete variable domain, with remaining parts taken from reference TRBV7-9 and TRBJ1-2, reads DTGVSQNPRHKITKRGQNVTFRCDPISEHNRLYWYRQTLGQGPEFLTYFQNEAQLEKSRLLSDRFSAERPKGSFSTLEIQRTEQGDSAMYLCASSPLETEGLHGYTFGSGTRLTVV.

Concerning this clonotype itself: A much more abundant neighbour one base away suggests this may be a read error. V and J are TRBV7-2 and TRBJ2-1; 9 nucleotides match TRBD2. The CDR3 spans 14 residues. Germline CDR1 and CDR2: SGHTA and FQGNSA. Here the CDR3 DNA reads TGTGCCGGCAGCTCCCTGACTAGCGGAAATGAGCAGTTCTTC. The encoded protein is CAGSSLTSGNEQFF.

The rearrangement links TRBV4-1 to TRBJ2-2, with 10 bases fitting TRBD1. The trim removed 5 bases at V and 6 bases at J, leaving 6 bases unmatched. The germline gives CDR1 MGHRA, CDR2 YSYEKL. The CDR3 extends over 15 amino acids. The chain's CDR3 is CASSESTGGAGELFF. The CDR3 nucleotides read TGCGCCAGCAGCGAATCGACAGGGGGCGCCGGGGAGCTGTTTTTT.

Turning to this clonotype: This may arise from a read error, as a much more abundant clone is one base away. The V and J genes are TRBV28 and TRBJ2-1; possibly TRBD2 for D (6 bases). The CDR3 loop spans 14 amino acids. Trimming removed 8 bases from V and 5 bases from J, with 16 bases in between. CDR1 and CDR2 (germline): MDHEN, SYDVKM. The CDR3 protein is CASCPGTYNNEQFF. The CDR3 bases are TGTGCCAGCTGTCCCGGGACTTATAACAATGAGCAGTTCTTC.

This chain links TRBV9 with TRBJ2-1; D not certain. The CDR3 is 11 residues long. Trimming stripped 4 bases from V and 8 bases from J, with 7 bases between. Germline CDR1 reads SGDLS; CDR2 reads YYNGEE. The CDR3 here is CASSYGDEQFF. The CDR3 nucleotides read TGTGCCAGCAGCTACGGCGATGAGCAGTTCTTC.

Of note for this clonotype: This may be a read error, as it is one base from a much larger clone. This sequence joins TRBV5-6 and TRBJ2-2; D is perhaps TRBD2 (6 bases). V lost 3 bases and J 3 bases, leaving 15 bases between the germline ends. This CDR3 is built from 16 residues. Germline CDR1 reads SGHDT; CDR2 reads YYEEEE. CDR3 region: CASSSVSGVYTGELFF. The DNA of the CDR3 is TGTGCCAGCAGCTCGGTATCGGGAGTCTACACCGGGGAGCTGTTTTTT.

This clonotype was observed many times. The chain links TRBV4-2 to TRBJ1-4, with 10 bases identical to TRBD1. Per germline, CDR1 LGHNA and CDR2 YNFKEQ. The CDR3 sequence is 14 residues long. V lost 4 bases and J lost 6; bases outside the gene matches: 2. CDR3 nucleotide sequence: TGTGCCAGCAGCCCGGGGACAGGGGATGAAAAACTGTTTTTT. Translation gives CASSPGTGDEKLFF.

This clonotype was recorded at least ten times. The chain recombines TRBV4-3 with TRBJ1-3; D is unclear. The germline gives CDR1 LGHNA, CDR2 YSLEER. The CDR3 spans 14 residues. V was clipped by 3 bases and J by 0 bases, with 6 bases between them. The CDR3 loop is CASSQAISGNTIYF. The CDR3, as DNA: TGCGCCAGCAGCCAGGCCATCTCTGGAAACACCATATATTTT.

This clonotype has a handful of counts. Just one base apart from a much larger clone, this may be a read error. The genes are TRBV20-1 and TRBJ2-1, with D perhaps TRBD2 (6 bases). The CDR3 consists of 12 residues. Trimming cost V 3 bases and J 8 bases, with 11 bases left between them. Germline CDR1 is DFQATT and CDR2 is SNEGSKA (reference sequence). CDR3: CSASGSRDEQFF. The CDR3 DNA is TGCAGTGCTAGCGGGAGTAGAGATGAGCAGTTCTTC.

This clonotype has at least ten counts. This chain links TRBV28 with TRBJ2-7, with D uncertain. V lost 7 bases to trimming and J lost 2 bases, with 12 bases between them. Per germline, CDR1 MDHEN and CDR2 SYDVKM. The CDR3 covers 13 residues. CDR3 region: CASTPMITYEQYF. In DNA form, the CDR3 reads TGTGCCAGCACCCCGATGATAACCTACGAGCAGTACTTC.

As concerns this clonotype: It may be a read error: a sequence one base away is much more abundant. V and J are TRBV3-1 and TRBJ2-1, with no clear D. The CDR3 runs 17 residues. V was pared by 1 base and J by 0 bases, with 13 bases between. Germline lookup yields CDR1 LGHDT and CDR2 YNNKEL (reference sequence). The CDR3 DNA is TGTGCCAGCAGCCAAGTGCAGGCGTCGAGCTCCTACAATGAGCAGTTCTTC. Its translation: CASSQVQASSSYNEQFF.

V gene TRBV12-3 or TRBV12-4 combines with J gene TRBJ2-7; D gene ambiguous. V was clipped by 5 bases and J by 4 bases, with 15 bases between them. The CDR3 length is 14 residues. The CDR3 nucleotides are TGTGCCAGCAGTACCTTTAGTCTTTCTTACGAGCAGTACTTC. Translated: CASSTFSLSYEQYF.